This T cell receptor beta chain was obtained from a study of T cell changes during pregnancy in multiple sclerosis. J gave up 5 bases and V 8 bases, and 6 bases lay outside the gene matches. Germline V gene lookup returns CDR1 MDHEN and CDR2 SYDVKM. The length of the CDR3 is 12 residues. Clones were sequenced by immunoSEQ multiplex PCR, and TCRdb holds only the in-frame ones, with some missing. The sample lists just over 60,000 clones, roughly 90% occurring once. The chain combines TRBV28 with TRBJ2-7; the match to TRBD1 covers 7 bases. The starting material was peripheral blood, obtained in the second trimester of pregnancy. The sequence was collected from a female donor in good health, enrolled as a control in a pregnancy study. CDR3 bases: TGTGCCAGCCGGGTACAGGGGAACGAGCAGTACTTC. This translates into CASRVQGNEQYF.